A selection of T cell receptor beta chains follows, all from one sample in a study of vaccination and CD4 T cells after COVID-19. Their recognized antigens are unknown. One entry per CDR3 protein results from TCRdb running MiXCR on the PCR reads. The sample has around 7,000 distinct CDR3 sequences; roughly 40% are singletons. Input material: CD4+ T cells from blood, cultured in vitro. All receptors derive from a human donor in good health. CDR3s include the opening cysteine and the closing phenylalanine or tryptophan. Each record gives: clone size, J gene, V gene, D gene, CDR3 protein, CDR3 DNA. D genes are given only for firm matches. Clone size is stated in some rows and not others, as once, few, many or a class when expanded.

.,TRBJ2-7,TRBV5-4,.,CASSLASGPAYEQYF,TGTGCCAGCAGCTTGGCCAGCGGGCCAGCCTACGAGCAGTACTTC
.,TRBJ1-3,TRBV6-1,.,CASISENTIYF,TGTGCCAGCATATCAGAAAACACCATATATTTT
few,TRBJ1-1,TRBV7-9,.,CASSSSSVAGWAFF,TGTGCCAGCAGCTCCTCCTCGGTGGCAGGGTGGGCTTTCTTT
.,TRBJ1-1,TRBV6-1,TRBD1,CASAPGQGGAEAFF,TGTGCCAGCGCTCCGGGACAGGGTGGCGCTGAAGCTTTCTTT
.,TRBJ2-3,TRBV5-1,.,CASSQNTDTQYF,TGCGCCAGCAGCCAAAACACAGATACGCAGTATTTT
few,TRBJ1-5,TRBV19,.,CASSTGGFNQPQHF,TGTGCCAGTTCAACCGGGGGATTCAATCAGCCCCAGCATTTT
few,TRBJ2-5,TRBV20-1,.,CSAARGAGQETQYF,TGCAGTGCGGCCAGAGGGGCGGGGCAAGAGACCCAGTACTTC
few,TRBJ1-2,TRBV27,TRBD1,CASSSLETGALRYGYTF,TGTGCCAGCAGTTCTCTCGAAACAGGGGCGCTCCGCTATGGCTACACCTTC
.,TRBJ1-1,TRBV7-8,TRBD1,CASSLTTGAYTEAFF,TGTGCCAGCAGCCTAACGACAGGGGCGTACACTGAAGCTTTCTTT
few,TRBJ2-3,TRBV7-8,.,CASSLVGVLSSTQYF,TGTGCCAGCAGCTTAGTGGGTGTTCTGTCCAGCACGCAGTATTTT
.,TRBJ1-6,TRBV7-2,TRBD1,CASSIGQGLGSPLHF,TGTGCCAGCAGCATAGGACAGGGGTTGGGTTCACCCCTCCACTTT
few,TRBJ1-5,TRBV25-1,.,CASSEWGQVGNQPQHF,TGTGCCAGCAGTGAATGGGGGCAAGTGGGCAATCAGCCCCAGCATTTT
.,TRBJ1-5,TRBV12-3/TRBV12-4,TRBD1,CASSLSWDRDANQPQHF,TGTGCCAGCAGTTTGTCTTGGGACAGGGATGCAAATCAGCCCCAGCATTTT
few,TRBJ1-2,TRBV5-4,.,CASSFGVSNYGYTF,TGTGCCAGCAGCTTTGGAGTCTCTAACTATGGCTACACCTTC
.,TRBJ1-2,TRBV20-1,TRBD1,CSAREGQGVDGYTF,TGCAGTGCTAGAGAGGGACAGGGGGTTGATGGCTACACCTTC
few,TRBJ2-2,TRBV19,TRBD1,CASSTNRGTGELFF,TGTGCCAGTAGTACTAACAGGGGTACCGGGGAGCTGTTTTTT
few,TRBJ1-5,TRBV7-9,.,CASSLAGASNQPQHF,TGTGCCAGCAGCTTAGCGGGGGCGAGCAATCAGCCCCAGCATTTT
.,TRBJ1-2,TRBV5-1,TRBD1,CASSIGTDYGYTF,TGCGCCAGCTCTATTGGGACAGACTATGGCTACACCTTC
few,TRBJ1-5,TRBV12-3/TRBV12-4,.,CASSLSGRAQPQHF,TGTGCCAGCAGTTTATCTGGCAGGGCTCAGCCCCAGCATTTT
.,TRBJ2-7,TRBV5-4,.,CASRAPYSYEQYF,TGTGCCAGCAGAGCCCCCTACAGCTACGAGCAGTACTTC
.,TRBJ1-2,TRBV11-1,.,CASSLGDGPYGYTF,TGTGCCAGCAGCTTGGGGGACGGGCCCTATGGCTACACCTTC
.,TRBJ2-1,TRBV27,TRBD2,CARSRSTSGDQFF,TGTGCCAGGAGCCGGTCGACTAGCGGAGATCAGTTCTTC
few,TRBJ1-3,TRBV28,TRBD1,CASSPPGQGSGNTIYF,TGTGCCAGCAGTCCACCGGGACAGGGCTCTGGAAACACCATATATTTT
.,TRBJ2-7,TRBV5-4,.,CASSGVDREDEQYF,TGTGCCAGCAGCGGGGTCGACAGGGAGGACGAGCAGTACTTC
few,TRBJ2-1,TRBV27,TRBD2,CASSTGTSGFLFF,TGTGCCAGCAGTACCGGGACTAGCGGGTTTCTGTTCTTC
few,TRBJ2-7,TRBV19,.,CASPRPVLSSYEQYF,TGTGCCTCCCCCCGTCCGGTGTTAAGCTCCTACGAGCAGTACTTC
few,TRBJ2-3,TRBV20-1,.,CSAISGIPDTQYF,TGCAGTGCTATAAGTGGAATCCCAGATACGCAGTATTTT
.,TRBJ2-5,TRBV6-5,.,CASSYSLGETQYF,TGTGCCAGCAGTTACTCGCTCGGCGAGACCCAGTACTTC
.,TRBJ1-1,TRBV2,.,CASIYNTEAFF,TGTGCCAGCATATATAACACTGAAGCTTTCTTT
.,TRBJ1-1,TRBV10-1,.,CASKKTTGYTEAFF,TGCGCCAGCAAGAAAACAACAGGGTACACTGAAGCTTTCTTT
.,TRBJ2-7,TRBV6-2/TRBV6-3,.,CASQDPGTYEQYF,TGTGCCAGCCAAGACCCGGGAACGTACGAGCAGTACTTC
few,TRBJ2-2,TRBV20-1,.,CSARDIGRANTGELFF,TGCAGTGCTAGAGATATCGGCAGAGCGAACACCGGGGAGCTGTTTTTT
.,TRBJ1-1,TRBV12-5,.,CASGLVPTGASEAFF,TGTGCTAGTGGTTTGGTACCCACCGGTGCTTCAGAAGCTTTCTTT
few,TRBJ1-1,TRBV21-1,.,CASSKSRRDTGHTEAFF,TGTGCCAGCAGCAAAAGTCGCAGGGATACGGGTCACACTGAAGCTTTCTTT
.,TRBJ2-1,TRBV20-1,.,CSALGQHEQFF,TGCAGTGCTCTTGGACAGCATGAGCAGTTCTTC
.,TRBJ2-3,TRBV2,TRBD2,CASIGLAGGNTQYF,TGTGCCAGCATCGGACTAGCGGGGGGGAATACGCAGTATTTT
.,TRBJ1-2,TRBV28,.,CASSLFGQSDYGYTF,TGTGCCAGCAGTTTATTCGGACAGTCTGACTATGGCTACACCTTC
.,TRBJ2-7,TRBV19,TRBD1,CASSMEQGAYEQYF,TGTGCCAGTAGTATGGAACAGGGGGCCTACGAGCAGTACTTC
.,TRBJ1-2,TRBV7-2,.,CASSLVARNYGYTF,TGTGCCAGCAGCTTAGTAGCACGTAACTATGGCTACACCTTC
once,TRBJ1-4,TRBV20-1,.,CSARRLDGGEKLFF,TGCAGTGCTCGCCGCCTGGACGGGGGGGAAAAACTGTTTTTT
.,TRBJ2-7,TRBV6-5,TRBD2,CASSSALAGYEQYF,TGTGCCAGCAGTTCCGCGCTAGCGGGATACGAGCAGTACTTC
few,TRBJ1-2,TRBV27,TRBD1,CASSLLGLTGADDGYTF,TGTGCCAGCAGTTTACTGGGATTGACAGGGGCTGATGATGGCTACACCTTC
.,TRBJ1-1,TRBV29-1,.,CSVLLGDHTEAFF,TGCAGCGTTCTCCTCGGGGACCACACTGAAGCTTTCTTT
.,TRBJ2-1,TRBV7-2,.,CASSLEGSYNEQFF,TGTGCCAGCAGCTTAGAAGGCTCCTACAATGAGCAGTTCTTC
.,TRBJ2-3,TRBV10-2,.,CASRTLGATDTQYF,TGCGCCAGCAGGACATTGGGAGCCACAGATACGCAGTATTTT
.,TRBJ2-7,TRBV12-3/TRBV12-4,.,CASSVPDSYEQYF,TGTGCCAGCAGTGTCCCAGACTCCTACGAGCAGTACTTC
few,TRBJ2-5,TRBV20-1,.,CSARANLGETQYF,TGCAGTGCTAGAGCGAACCTGGGGGAGACCCAGTACTTC
few,TRBJ1-1,TRBV10-3,.,CAIGRGNTEAFF,TGTGCCATCGGCAGGGGAAACACTGAAGCTTTCTTT